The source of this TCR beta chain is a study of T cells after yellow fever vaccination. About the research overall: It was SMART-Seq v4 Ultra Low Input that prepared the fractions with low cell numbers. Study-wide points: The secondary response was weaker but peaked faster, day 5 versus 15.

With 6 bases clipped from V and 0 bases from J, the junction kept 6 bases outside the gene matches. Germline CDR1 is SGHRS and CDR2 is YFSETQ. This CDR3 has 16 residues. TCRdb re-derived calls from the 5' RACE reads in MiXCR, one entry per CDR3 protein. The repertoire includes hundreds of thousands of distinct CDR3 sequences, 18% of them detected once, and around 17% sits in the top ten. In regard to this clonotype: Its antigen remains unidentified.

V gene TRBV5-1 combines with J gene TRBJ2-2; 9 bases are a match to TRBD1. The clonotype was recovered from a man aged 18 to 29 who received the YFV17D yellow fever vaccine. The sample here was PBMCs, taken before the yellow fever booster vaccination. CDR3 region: CASTPGQGANTGELFF. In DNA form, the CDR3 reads TGCGCCAGCACCCCGGGACAGGGCGCGAACACCGGGGAGCTGTTTTTT. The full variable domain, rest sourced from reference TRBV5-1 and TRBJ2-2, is KAGVTQTPRYLIKTRGQQVTLSCSPISGHRSVSWYQQTPGQGLQFLFEYFSETQRNKGNFPGRFSGRQFSNSRSEMNVSTLELGDSALYLCASTPGQGANTGELFFGEGSRLTVL.